A single sample is the source of the 22 T cell receptor beta chains below, sequenced in a study of blood T cells in healthy people across ages. Combining a sample-barcoded 5' primer with a J-beta primer mix, a second PCR ran for roughly 7 to 12 cycles. TCRdb reprocessed the 5' RACE reads with MiXCR, giving one entry per CDR3 protein. The profile shows 600,000 or so distinct CDR3 sequences, approximately 30% of them singletons. The sequenced sample was blood. The receptors originated from a woman of 80 years or more in good health.

This clonotype has a count of ten or more. This chain joins TRBV27 and TRBJ2-7, with D possibly being TRBD2 (5 bases). Trimming removed 7 bases at V and 4 bases at J, with 14 bases between. CDR1 and CDR2 (germline): MNHEY, SMNVEV (reference sequence). The CDR3 extends over 13 amino acids. Written as DNA, the CDR3 is TGTGCCAGCAACTCCGTTCGGGGATACGAGCAGTACTTC. Translating gives CASNSVRGYEQYF.

As regards this clonotype: A read error may explain this, as a much larger clone is one base away. The rearrangement joins TRBV30 to TRBJ2-1; D remains unclear. TRBJ2-7 matches the DNA end more closely, so the J call is doubtful. The CDR3 totals 13 residues. CDR1 and CDR2 (germline): GTSNPN, SVGIG (reference sequence). CDR3 sequence: CAWSGASYNEQYF. The CDR3 DNA reads TGTGCCTGGAGTGGGGCTTCCTACAATGAGCAGTACTTC.

This clonotype was seen repeatedly, ten times or more. The chain couples TRBV12-3 or TRBV12-4 to TRBJ1-6; no definite D call. V gave up 3 bases and J gave up 9 bases, with 15 bases separating them. This CDR3 comprises 15 residues. CDR3 sequence reads: CASSFAASPSSPLHF. CDR3 DNA sequence: TGTGCCAGCAGTTTTGCGGCAAGTCCGAGTTCACCCCTCCACTTT.

V usage is TRBV12-3 or TRBV12-4 and J usage is TRBJ1-1, with D maybe TRBD1 (6 bases). This CDR3 has 13 residues. Trimming took 7 bases from V and 6 from J, leaving 15 bases between them. The CDR3 sequence is CASTVGGHAEAFF. CDR3 bases: TGTGCCAGCACCGTTGGGGGGCACGCTGAAGCTTTCTTT.

The CDR3 bases are TGTGCCAGCTCACCAAGGCAGGGGGCCTACACTGAAGCTTTCTTT. Translating it yields CASSPRQGAYTEAFF. V is TRBV18 and J is TRBJ1-1, with TRBD1 identical over 8 bases. The CDR3 consists of 15 residues. V trimming: 2 bases; J trimming: 3 bases; junction bases outside the gene matches: 5. The germline V gene encodes CDR1 KGHSH and CDR2 LQKENI.

The sample holds many counts of this clonotype. The rearrangement uses TRBV12-3 or TRBV12-4 and TRBJ1-5; maybe TRBD1 (5 bases). Trimming took 3 bases from V and 4 from J, leaving 13 bases between them. This CDR3 has 15 residues. CDR3 nucleotides: TGTGCCAGCAGTTTCCAGGCAGGGAAGAATCAGCCCCAGCATTTT. The encoded protein is CASSFQAGKNQPQHF.

This chain links TRBV12-3 or TRBV12-4 with TRBJ1-2, with D possibly TRBD1 on 5 matching bases. The CDR3 contains 14 residues. The V gene lost 6 bases and the J gene lost 3 bases, with 14 bases spanning the gap. The CDR3 loop is CASSRERSYYGYTF. DNA for the CDR3: TGTGCCAGCAGCAGGGAAAGGTCTTACTATGGCTACACCTTC.

The rearrangement uses TRBV27 and TRBJ1-2, with a tentative D call TRBD1 (5 bases). Per germline, CDR1 MNHEY and CDR2 SMNVEV (reference sequence). The CDR3 contains 13 residues. The V and J ends lost 6 bases and 4 bases respectively, with 12 bases between them. CDR3 in amino acids: CASRPEGSYGYTF. The CDR3 nucleotides read TGTGCCAGCAGGCCAGAGGGGAGCTATGGCTACACCTTC.

Note on this clonotype: This may arise from a read error, as a much more abundant clone is one base away. The chain combines TRBV29-1 with TRBJ1-1; D uncertain. Trimming left V 5 bases short and J 4 bases short, with 14 bases between. CDR1 SQVTM and CDR2 ANQGSEA come from the germline V gene. CDR3 length: 13 amino acids. The CDR3 coding sequence is TGCAGCGTTACCTTTCGAAGGTGCACTGAAGCTTTCTTT. This encodes CSVTFRRCTEAFF.

Remarks on this clonotype: This may arise from a read error, as a much more abundant clone is one base away. The chain combines TRBV20-1 with TRBJ1-4; D gene ambiguous. The V gene's germline CDR1 is DFQATT and CDR2 SNEGSKA (reference sequence). The CDR3 runs 12 residues. Trimming shortened V by 0 bases and J by 16 bases, and 15 bases separated the two germline ends. CDR3 region: CSARDLFERRFF. The CDR3 DNA is TGCAGTGCTAGAGATCTTTTTGAAAGACGGTTTTTT.

This clonotype showed up many times. The rearrangement joins TRBV6-5 to TRBJ2-7, with 7 bases identical to TRBD1. V shed 4 bases, J shed 5 bases, and the junction held 5 bases outside the gene matches. From germline, CDR1 is MNHEY and CDR2 SVGAGI. CDR3 length equals 13 residues. This chain's CDR3 is CASSFDRAHEQYF. In DNA, the CDR3 is TGTGCCAGCAGTTTTGACAGGGCCCACGAGCAGTACTTC.

In this sample, this clonotype turned up many times. The chain uses TRBV29-1 and TRBJ1-2; a weak D match, TRBD1 (5 bases). This CDR3 contains 13 residues. The germline V gene encodes CDR1 SQVTM and CDR2 ANQGSEA. Trimming took 3 bases from V and 2 from J, leaving 10 bases between them. CDR3: CSVDEGRNYGYTF. In nucleotides, the CDR3 is TGCAGCGTTGATGAGGGGCGGAACTATGGCTACACCTTC.

On this clonotype: This may come from a read error, since a much larger clone is one base off. This chain connects TRBV15 to TRBJ1-2; D is unresolved. This CDR3 region has 15 residues. Germline CDR1 is LNHNV and CDR2 is YYDKDF (reference sequence). Trimming stripped 5 bases from V and 2 bases from J, with 15 bases between. CDR3 in DNA: TGTGCCACCAGCGGATCCAACTCGTACAACTATGGCTACACCTTC. This translates into CATSGSNSYNYGYTF.

The chain employs TRBV15 and TRBJ2-1, with 7 bases that match TRBD2. The CDR3 is 14 amino acids. V dropped 0 bases and J dropped 8; count of bases not matched to a gene: 4. Germline CDR1 and CDR2: LNHNV and YYDKDF (reference sequence). The CDR3 sequence is CATSRDPGGDEQFF. CDR3 DNA: TGTGCCACCAGCAGAGATCCGGGAGGCGATGAGCAGTTCTTC.

The chain recombines TRBV3-1 with TRBJ2-1, with 12 bases identical to TRBD2. This CDR3 has 19 residues. The trim removed 0 bases at V and 3 bases at J, leaving 9 bases unmatched. The germline V gene has CDR1 LGHDT and CDR2 YNNKEL (reference sequence). In DNA, the CDR3 is TGTGCCAGCAGCCAAGATTGGGCTAGCGGGAGGGAATTCTACAATGAGCAGTTCTTC. Protein sequence: CASSQDWASGREFYNEQFF.

Regarding this clonotype: This may stem from a read error, because a much larger clone lies one nucleotide away. This chain uses TRBV20-1 with TRBJ2-1; perhaps TRBD2 as D (6 bases). Trimming pared 3 bases from V and 13 bases from J, leaving 19 bases between. Germline V lookup: CDR1 DFQATT, CDR2 SNEGSKA (reference sequence). This CDR3 is built from 13 residues. The CDR3, as DNA: TGCAGTGCTAGGGCGACTGTTCGGGAGACCCAGTTCTTC. Residues: CSARATVRETQFF.

The sample holds one count of this clonotype. With a much larger clone just one base away, this may be a read error. This chain uses TRBV7-3 with TRBJ2-1; possibly TRBD1 or TRBD2 for D (5 bases each). With the DNA end fitting TRBJ2-7 better, the J assignment may be wrong. Germline loops: CDR1 SGHTA, CDR2 FQGTGA. CDR3 length: 15 amino acids. The CDR3: CASSLFRDQYNEQYF. The DNA of the CDR3 is TGTGCCAGCAGCTTATTCCGGGACCAGTACAATGAGCAGTACTTC.

This clonotype was counted at least ten times. The chain combines TRBV6-1 with TRBJ2-3; 8 nucleotides align to TRBD2. Trimming at V came to 3 bases and at J to 5 bases, leaving 4 bases not matched to a gene. CDR1 and CDR2 from the germline V gene are MNHNS and SASEGT. The CDR3 contains 14 residues. CDR3 nucleotides: TGTGCCAGCAGTGACGGACTAGCCCGAGATACGCAGTATTTT. Protein product: CASSDGLARDTQYF.

This clonotype was counted at least ten times. The J gene is TRBJ1-2, the V gene TRBV6-5; 7 positions match TRBD1. Trimming at V came to 6 bases and at J to 1 base, leaving 11 bases not matched to a gene. This CDR3 comprises 16 residues. Germline values: CDR1 MNHEY, CDR2 SVGAGI. The CDR3 sequence: CASRRTGTAGNYGYTF. Here the CDR3 DNA reads TGTGCCAGCAGGCGTACCGGGACAGCGGGTAACTATGGCTACACCTTC.

In its sample, this clonotype was seen many times. V gene TRBV9 combines with J gene TRBJ1-2, with TRBD1 identical over 11 bases. Germline V lookup: CDR1 SGDLS, CDR2 YYNGEE. The CDR3 is 15 amino acids. V lost 3 bases to trimming and J lost 4 bases; unmatched junction nucleotides: 5. The CDR3 loop reads CASSGQGQGGYGYTF. In nucleotides, the CDR3 is TGTGCCAGCAGCGGACAGGGACAGGGGGGCTATGGCTACACCTTC.

To note about this clonotype: A read error is possible here, since a much larger clone lies one base away. The V call is TRBV2, the J call TRBJ2-4; 9 bases are a match to TRBD2. CDR3 length equals 17 residues. Germline trimming cut 6 bases from V and 13 bases from J; bases unmatched to any gene: 22. Germline assignment: CDR1 SNHLY and CDR2 FYNNEI. The CDR3 DNA reads TGTGCCAGCAGCGAACACGAGGGACTAGCAAGACAAGAGGCCCAGTACTTC. Amino acids: CASSEHEGLARQEAQYF.

Turning to this clonotype: It may be a read error: a sequence one base away is much more abundant. J is TRBJ2-7 and V is TRBV6-1; 14 bases map to TRBD2. The V gene's germline CDR1 is MNHNS and CDR2 SASEGT. This CDR3 has 14 residues. Trimming cost V 7 bases and J 7 bases; bases outside gene matches: 6. CDR3 sequence reads: CASKGLAGDNEQYF. DNA of the CDR3: TGTGCCAGCAAGGGACTAGCGGGGGACAATGAGCAGTACTTC.